This T cell receptor beta chain was identified in a study of blood T cell repertoires in COVID-19. Overall study: Specimens from acute and convalescent COVID-19 originated in the United States, Italy and Spain. PBMCs, B-cell-depleted T cells, or T cells provided the cDNA or gDNA that made up the material.

In germline, CDR1 is SGHTA, CDR2 FQGTGA. The CDR3 contains 13 residues. This clone was seen a handful of times. How the authors handled the data: Reference gene primer amplification in the assay estimated nucleated cell counts. The data were produced by immunoSEQ multiplex PCR, yet TCRdb's version contains in-frame clones alone and is incomplete. D and trimming were read from the DNA, whereas the V and J calls and clone size are those reported in that table. The sample carries 150,000 or so clones, around four fifths recorded once. The sequence was obtained from a human donor in a cohort sampled during active COVID-19. This chain joins TRBV7-3 and TRBJ2-2, with 8 bases matching TRBD2. The sequenced sample was peripheral blood. The CDR3 DNA reads TGTGCGTGCTCCAGCGGGAGTTCCGGGGAGCTGTTTTTT. Amino acid sequence: CACSSGSSGELFF.